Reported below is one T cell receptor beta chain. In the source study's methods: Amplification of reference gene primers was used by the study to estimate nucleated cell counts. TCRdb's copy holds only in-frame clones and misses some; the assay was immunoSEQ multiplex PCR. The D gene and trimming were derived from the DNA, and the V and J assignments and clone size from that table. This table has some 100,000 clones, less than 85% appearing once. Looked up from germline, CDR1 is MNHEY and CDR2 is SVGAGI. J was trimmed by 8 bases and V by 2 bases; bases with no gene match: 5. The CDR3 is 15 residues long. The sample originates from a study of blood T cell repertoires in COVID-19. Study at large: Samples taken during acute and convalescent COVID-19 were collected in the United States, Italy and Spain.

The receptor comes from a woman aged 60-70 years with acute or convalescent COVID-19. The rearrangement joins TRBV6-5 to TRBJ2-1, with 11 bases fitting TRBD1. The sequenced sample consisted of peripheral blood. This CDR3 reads CASSYGQGAPDEQFF. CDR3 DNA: TGTGCCAGCAGTTACGGACAGGGGGCGCCGGATGAGCAGTTCTTC.